These 20 T cell receptor beta chains were sequenced from one sample in a study of early T cells in non-severe SARS-CoV-2 infection. TCRdb passed the 5' RACE reads through MiXCR, listing each CDR3 protein once. The data hold approximately 65,000 distinct CDR3 sequences, with under 15% observed a single time. The sample taken for sequencing was whole blood. The origin of the receptors is an adult who was a healthcare worker with PCR-confirmed SARS-CoV-2 infection or an uninfected control (not recorded which).

The V and J genes are TRBV12-3 or TRBV12-4 and TRBJ1-2; TRBD1 matches 7 bases. V dropped 7 bases and J dropped 7; count of bases not matched to a gene: 6. CDR3 length: 12 residues. The CDR3: CASTSTGSGYTF. For the CDR3, the DNA is TGTGCCAGCACCTCGACAGGGTCTGGCTACACCTTC.

V gene TRBV5-1 combines with J gene TRBJ2-3; 7 nucleotides align to TRBD1. The CDR3 sequence is 15 residues long. Trimming took 4 bases from V and 9 from J; bases not matched to a gene: 14. Germline assignment: CDR1 SGHRS and CDR2 YFSETQ. The CDR3 region is CASSLDRDGRETQYF. CDR3 bases: TGCGCCAGCAGCCTCGACAGGGACGGACGAGAAACGCAGTATTTT. Full variable domain (outside the CDR3, taken from reference TRBV5-1 and TRBJ2-3): KAGVTQTPRYLIKTRGQQVTLSCSPISGHRSVSWYQQTPGQGLQFLFEYFSETQRNKGNFPGRFSGRQFSNSRSEMNVSTLELGDSALYLCASSLDRDGRETQYFGPGTRLTVL.

The chain has TRBV5-1 and TRBJ2-5, with D possibly matching TRBD2 (6 bases). The CDR3 runs to 13 residues. The germline V gene has CDR1 SGHRS and CDR2 YFSETQ. Trimming pared 5 bases from V and 1 base from J, leaving 9 bases between. Here the CDR3 reads CASSSGLQETQYF. CDR3 coding DNA: TGCGCCAGCAGTTCGGGACTCCAAGAGACCCAGTACTTC.

The V call is TRBV7-2, the J call TRBJ2-1; no clear D gene. Trimming took off 3 bases at V and 1 base at J, with 10 bases between the two ends. Germline assignment: CDR1 SGHTA and CDR2 FQGNSA. The CDR3 covers 15 residues. The CDR3 DNA is TGTGCCAGCAGCTTGGAGCAAATGTCCTACAATGAGCAGTTCTTC. Translated: CASSLEQMSYNEQFF. Full variable domain (remainder filled in from reference TRBV7-2 and TRBJ2-1): GAGVSQSPSNKVTEKGKDVELRCDPISGHTALYWYRQSLGQGLEFLIYFQGNSAPDKSGLPSDRFSAERTGGSVSTLTIQRTQQEDSAVYLCASSLEQMSYNEQFFGPGTRLTVL.

In this sample, this clonotype turned up a few times. J is TRBJ2-7 and V is TRBV14; 10 bases line up with TRBD2. The V gene's germline CDR1 is SGHDN and CDR2 FVKESK. The CDR3 runs to 18 residues. After removal of 4 bases from V and 2 bases from J, the junction contained 14 bases not matched to a gene. The CDR3 reads CASSPSPLLAGNPYEQYF. The CDR3 DNA reads as TGTGCCAGCAGCCCCTCCCCACTACTAGCGGGGAATCCCTACGAGCAGTACTTC.

This clonotype was recorded many times. This chain connects TRBV7-2 to TRBJ1-1, with 11 bases identical to TRBD1. CDR1 is SGHTA and CDR2 is FQGNSA in the germline V gene. The V gene end was trimmed by 2 bases and the J gene end by 5 bases; junction bases not matched to a gene: 7. The CDR3 loop spans 16 amino acids. CDR3 sequence reads: CASSLRDRGSVTEAFF. CDR3 bases: TGTGCCAGCAGCTTAAGGGACAGGGGGTCAGTGACTGAAGCTTTCTTT.

The table lists this clonotype with a few counts. The chain employs TRBV4-3 and TRBJ1-2, with D possibly TRBD1 on 5 matching bases. Germline V lookup: CDR1 LGHNA, CDR2 YSLEER. With 8 bases removed from V and 4 bases from J, the gap between germline ends came to 11 bases. There are 12 residues in the CDR3. CDR3 amino acids: CASGAAGYGYTF. The CDR3 nucleotides read TGCGCCAGCGGGGCGGCAGGCTATGGCTACACCTTC.

This clonotype was found many times. V usage is TRBV7-2 and J usage is TRBJ2-7, with 8 nucleotides matching TRBD2. Germline V gene lookup returns CDR1 SGHTA and CDR2 FQGNSA. The V and J ends lost 5 bases and 2 bases, in that order; junction bases with no gene match: 5. The CDR3 totals 14 residues. This CDR3 is CASSPAGAPYEQYF. Written as DNA, the CDR3 is TGTGCCAGCAGCCCAGCGGGGGCCCCCTACGAGCAGTACTTC.

This clonotype appeared many times. V and J are TRBV11-2 and TRBJ2-1, with 8 nucleotides matching TRBD2. Germline values: CDR1 SGHAT, CDR2 FQNNGV. The CDR3 extends over 14 amino acids. The V segment lost 1 base and the J segment 10 bases; nucleotides outside the gene matches: 6. CDR3 amino acids: CASSLARQREEQFF. CDR3 bases: TGTGCCAGCAGCTTAGCCCGCCAGCGGGAGGAGCAGTTCTTC.

The CDR3, as DNA: TGTGCCAGCAGCTTGGTACGACGACTCTCCGGAAACACCATATATTTT. This gives the protein CASSLVRRLSGNTIYF. The chain has TRBV5-6 and TRBJ1-3; the D is unclear. Trimming removed 0 bases at V and 4 bases at J, with 14 bases between. Looked up from germline, CDR1 is SGHDT and CDR2 is YYEEEE. The CDR3 loop spans 16 amino acids.

The chain employs TRBV29-1 and TRBJ2-7; D is perhaps TRBD2 (5 bases). The CDR3 is 11 residues long. The germline V gene has CDR1 SQVTM and CDR2 ANQGSEA. Between the trimmed V and J ends, which lost 7 bases and 7 bases, there was a span of 14 bases. DNA of the CDR3: TGCAGCGCCCAGGAGGATTGGGAGCAGTACTTC. Its translation: CSAQEDWEQYF.

This clonotype occurred many times. The chain carries TRBV11-2 and TRBJ1-6; D uncertain. The length of the CDR3 is 12 residues. CDR1 SGHAT and CDR2 FQNNGV come from the germline V gene. Trimming shortened V by 3 bases and J by 10 bases, and 7 bases separated the two germline ends. CDR3 in amino acids: CASSLPGSPLHF. Here the CDR3 DNA reads TGTGCCAGCAGCTTGCCCGGATCACCCCTCCACTTT.

This clonotype turned up a few times. This chain connects TRBV5-1 to TRBJ1-2; no clear D. Germline V gene data show CDR1 as SGHRS and CDR2 as YFSETQ. The CDR3 is 15 residues long. The ends were cut back, 4 bases at V and 0 bases at J, with 13 bases in the middle. CDR3 nucleotide sequence: TGCGCCAGCAGCGGAAGATCTCCTACTAACTATGGCTACACCTTC. It specifies CASSGRSPTNYGYTF.

J is TRBJ1-6 and V is TRBV9; TRBD1 matches 7 bases. The germline CDR1 and CDR2 sequences are SGDLS and YYNGEE. The CDR3 covers 16 residues. V lost 3 bases and J lost 7; bases outside the gene matches: 10. The CDR3 spells CASSAPSGQSNSPLHF. CDR3 sequence (DNA): TGTGCCAGCAGCGCACCCTCGGGACAGTCAAATTCACCCCTCCACTTT. The full variable domain, its missing parts supplied by reference TRBV9 and TRBJ1-6, is DSGVTQTPKHLITATGQRVTLRCSPRSGDLSVYWYQQSLDQGLQFLIQYYNGEERAKGNILERFSAQQFPDLHSELNLSSLELGDSALYFCASSAPSGQSNSPLHFGNGTRLTVT.

The chain links TRBV20-1 to TRBJ1-2; D not resolved. Trimming shortened V by 3 bases and J by 0 bases, and 11 bases separated the two germline ends. The CDR3 contains 14 residues. Germline CDR1 is DFQATT and CDR2 is SNEGSKA (reference sequence). The DNA for the CDR3 is TGCAGTGCTAGCACTCCAGAAACTAACTATGGCTACACCTTC. It translates to CSASTPETNYGYTF.

This clonotype was detected a few times. In DNA, the CDR3 is TGTGCCAGCTCACCCGGGACAGAAGCCTACGAGCAGTACTTC. It yields the protein CASSPGTEAYEQYF. This sequence joins TRBV18 and TRBJ2-7; 7 bases align to TRBD1. The CDR3 spans 14 residues. The V gene end was trimmed by 3 bases and the J gene end by 2 bases; junction bases not matched to a gene: 4. Germline CDR1 is KGHSH and CDR2 is LQKENI.

A few counts support this clonotype. The genes are TRBV7-9 and TRBJ2-3; 7 bases agree with TRBD1. Trimming removed 5 bases from V and 6 bases from J; junction bases left unmatched: 5. Per germline, CDR1 SEHNR and CDR2 FQNEAQ (reference sequence). This CDR3 is built from 13 residues. In DNA, the CDR3 is TGTGCCAGCAGCGGACAGGTATCTGATACGCAGTATTTT. Translated: CASSGQVSDTQYF. Using reference TRBV7-9 and TRBJ2-3 for the parts outside the CDR3, the full variable domain is DTGVSQNPRHKITKRGQNVTFRCDPISEHNRLYWYRQTLGQGPEFLTYFQNEAQLEKSRLLSDRFSAERPKGSFSTLEIQRTEQGDSAMYLCASSGQVSDTQYFGPGTRLTVL.

The CDR3 is CASSFRTGEYELFF. CDR3 DNA: TGCGCCAGCAGCTTCAGGACAGGGGAATATGAACTGTTTTTT. The chain recombines TRBV5-1 with TRBJ1-4; 9 positions match TRBD1. J gave up 12 bases and V 2 bases, and 8 bases lay outside the gene matches. CDR1 and CDR2 (germline): SGHRS, YFSETQ. This CDR3 spans 14 amino acids. The whole variable domain, remainder taken from reference TRBV5-1 and TRBJ1-4, is KAGVTQTPRYLIKTRGQQVTLSCSPISGHRSVSWYQQTPGQGLQFLFEYFSETQRNKGNFPGRFSGRQFSNSRSEMNVSTLELGDSALYLCASSFRTGEYELFFGSGTQLSVL.

The genes are TRBV6-1 and TRBJ2-7, with 11 bases that match TRBD1. The CDR3 is 15 residues long. J was trimmed by 2 bases and V by 6 bases; bases with no gene match: 6. Germline assignment: CDR1 MNHNS and CDR2 SASEGT. This chain's CDR3 is CASRDGQGAPYEQYF. The CDR3 DNA sequence: TGTGCCAGCAGAGACGGACAGGGGGCCCCCTACGAGCAGTACTTC.

The CDR3 DNA reads TGCGCCAGCAGCCAAGCTCGCCCCTCTTTAGAGCAGTACTTC. Protein sequence: CASSQARPSLEQYF. The V call is TRBV4-3, the J call TRBJ2-7; no reliable D call. The CDR3 has 14 residues. V was clipped by 1 base and J by 7 bases, with 14 bases between them. CDR1 is LGHNA and CDR2 is YSLEER in the germline V gene.